This entry lists 5 T cell receptor beta chains sequenced from one sample in a study of blood T cell repertoires in COVID-19. Libraries were prepared by immunoSEQ multiplex PCR; TCRdb keeps only in-frame clonotypes and omits some of them. The sample carries fewer than 350,000 clones, around nine tenths recorded once. The sample was peripheral blood. These receptors were taken from a woman in her 70s with COVID-19, enrolled during active disease.

The chain is built from TRBV29-1 and TRBJ2-3, with 8 bases lining up with TRBD1. CDR3 size: 16 residues. Germline CDR1 and CDR2: SQVTM and ANQGSEA. Losses at the gene ends were 0 bases for V and 6 bases for J; bases not matched to a gene: 11. CDR3 nucleotides: TGCAGCGTTGAAGATCCGGCAGGGGGCCATCAGGATACGCAGTATTTT. This encodes CSVEDPAGGHQDTQYF.

The V call is TRBV7-9, the J call TRBJ2-5, with D possibly TRBD2 on 6 matching bases. Between the trimmed V and J ends, which lost 0 bases and 0 bases, there was a span of 8 bases. The CDR3 totals 15 residues. The V gene's germline CDR1 is SEHNR and CDR2 FQNEAQ (reference sequence). Here the CDR3 DNA reads TGTGCCAGCAGCTTAGCCGGGGACTACCAAGAGACCCAGTACTTC. As protein: CASSLAGDYQETQYF.

There are a few counts of this clone. V is TRBV9 and J is TRBJ2-3; TRBD2 might be the D (6 bases). V lost 4 bases, J lost 0 bases, and 12 bases lay in between. Per germline, CDR1 SGDLS and CDR2 YYNGEE. This CDR3 has 15 residues. This chain's CDR3 is CASSLMAGSTDTQYF. The DNA of the CDR3 is TGTGCCAGCAGCCTCATGGCGGGGAGCACAGATACGCAGTATTTT.

This clone showed up just once. The chain combines TRBV24-1 with TRBJ2-7; 9 bases match TRBD1. V lost 2 bases and J lost 6; bases outside the gene matches: 4. Per germline, CDR1 KGHDR and CDR2 SFDVKD. This CDR3 spans 14 amino acids. CDR3 amino acids: CATSDYPGQGEQYF. CDR3 nucleotide sequence: TGTGCCACCAGTGATTACCCGGGACAGGGCGAGCAGTACTTC.

The chain links TRBV7-2 to TRBJ2-5; 8 bases fit TRBD1. CDR3 length equals 14 residues. Trimming at V came to 2 bases and at J to 5 bases, leaving 4 bases not matched to a gene. Looked up from germline, CDR1 is SGHTA and CDR2 is FQGNSA. CDR3 in amino acids: CASSLNPGGETQYF. DNA of the CDR3: TGTGCCAGCAGCTTAAATCCAGGGGGCGAGACCCAGTACTTC.